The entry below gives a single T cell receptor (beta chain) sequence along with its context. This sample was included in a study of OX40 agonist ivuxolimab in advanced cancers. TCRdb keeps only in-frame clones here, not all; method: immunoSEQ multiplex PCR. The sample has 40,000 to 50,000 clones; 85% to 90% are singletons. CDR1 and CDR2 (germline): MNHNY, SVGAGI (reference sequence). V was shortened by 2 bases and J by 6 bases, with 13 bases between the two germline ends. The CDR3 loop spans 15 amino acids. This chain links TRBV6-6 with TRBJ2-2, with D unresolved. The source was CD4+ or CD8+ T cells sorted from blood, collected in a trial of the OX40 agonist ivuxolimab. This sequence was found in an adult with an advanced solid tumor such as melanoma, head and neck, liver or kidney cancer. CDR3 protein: CASSYQWSKPGELFF. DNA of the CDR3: TGTGCCAGCAGTTACCAGTGGTCGAAGCCCGGGGAGCTGTTTTTT.